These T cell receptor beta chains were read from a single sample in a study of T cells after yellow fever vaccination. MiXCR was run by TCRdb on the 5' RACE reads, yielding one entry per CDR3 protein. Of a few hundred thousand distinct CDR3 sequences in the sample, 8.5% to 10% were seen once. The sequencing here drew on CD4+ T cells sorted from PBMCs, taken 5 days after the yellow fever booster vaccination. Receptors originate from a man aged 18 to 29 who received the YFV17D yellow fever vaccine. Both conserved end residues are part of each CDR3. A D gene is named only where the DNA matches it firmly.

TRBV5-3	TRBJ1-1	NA	CARSPRGFMNTEAFF
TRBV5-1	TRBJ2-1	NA	CASSPGQLTISYNEQFF
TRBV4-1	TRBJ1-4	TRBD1	CASSQGPGQRERDEKLFF
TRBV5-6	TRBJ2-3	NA	CASRLRGQSMGVDTQYF
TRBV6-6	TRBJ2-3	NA	CASSSARTSTQYF
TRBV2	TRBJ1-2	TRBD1	CASSAPETGGYTF
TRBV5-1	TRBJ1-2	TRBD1	CASSLEGRGIGDYGYTF
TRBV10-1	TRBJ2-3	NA	CASSESVTTDTQYF
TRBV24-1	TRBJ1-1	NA	CATSDSSNSKAFF
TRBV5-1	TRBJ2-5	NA	CASSLMRLETQYF
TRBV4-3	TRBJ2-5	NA	CASSQDTARETQYF
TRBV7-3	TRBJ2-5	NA	CASSRYGPLMETQYF
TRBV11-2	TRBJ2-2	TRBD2	CASSLVFRAGGSGELFF
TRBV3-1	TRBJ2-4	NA	CASSPAWVSGENIQYF
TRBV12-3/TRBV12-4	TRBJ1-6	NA	CASTLQGSKRSPLHF
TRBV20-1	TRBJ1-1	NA	CSARPGGRNTEAFF
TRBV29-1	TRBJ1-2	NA	CSVARDSNYGYTF
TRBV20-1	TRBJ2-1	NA	CSARTESSYNEQFF
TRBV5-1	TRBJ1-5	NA	CASSFGGRDQPQHF
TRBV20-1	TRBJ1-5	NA	CSALRGGINQPQHF
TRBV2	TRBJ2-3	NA	CASSDSLLALGDTQYF
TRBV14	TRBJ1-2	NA	CASSRQSNYGYTF
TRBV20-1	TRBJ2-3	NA	CSARDRVKFSTDTQYF